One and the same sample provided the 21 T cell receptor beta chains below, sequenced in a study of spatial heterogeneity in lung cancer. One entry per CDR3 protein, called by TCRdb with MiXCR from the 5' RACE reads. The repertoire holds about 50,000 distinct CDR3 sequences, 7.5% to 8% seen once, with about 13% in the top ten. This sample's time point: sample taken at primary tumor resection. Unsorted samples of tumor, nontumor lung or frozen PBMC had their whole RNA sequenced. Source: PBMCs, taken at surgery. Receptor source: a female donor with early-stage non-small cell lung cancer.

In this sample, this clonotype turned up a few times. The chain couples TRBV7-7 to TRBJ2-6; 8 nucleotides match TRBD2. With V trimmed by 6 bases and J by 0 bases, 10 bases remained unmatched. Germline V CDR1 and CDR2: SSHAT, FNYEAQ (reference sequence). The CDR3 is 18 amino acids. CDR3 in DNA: TGTGCCAGCAGTGCACGGGAGGGACGGAACTCTGGGGCCAACGTCCTGACTTTC. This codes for CASSAREGRNSGANVLTF.

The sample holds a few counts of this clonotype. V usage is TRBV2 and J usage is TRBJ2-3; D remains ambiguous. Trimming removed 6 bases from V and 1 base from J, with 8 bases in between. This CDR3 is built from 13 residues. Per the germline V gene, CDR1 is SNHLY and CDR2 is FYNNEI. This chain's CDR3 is CASRPAGTDTQYF. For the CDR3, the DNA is TGTGCCAGCAGGCCAGCTGGCACAGATACGCAGTATTTT.

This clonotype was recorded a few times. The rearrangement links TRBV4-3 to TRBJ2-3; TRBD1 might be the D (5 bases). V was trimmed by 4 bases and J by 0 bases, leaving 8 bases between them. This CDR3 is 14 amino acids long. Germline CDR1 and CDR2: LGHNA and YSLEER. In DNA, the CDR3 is TGCGCCAGCAGCCGACAGCATAGCACAGATACGCAGTATTTT. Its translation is CASSRQHSTDTQYF.

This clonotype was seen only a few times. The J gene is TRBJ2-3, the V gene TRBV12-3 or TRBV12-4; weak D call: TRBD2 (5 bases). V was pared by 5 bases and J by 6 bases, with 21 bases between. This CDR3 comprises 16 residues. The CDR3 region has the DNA TGTGCCAGCAGTATCAAAGATTGGTGGGGAGCGGATACGCAGTATTTT. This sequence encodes CASSIKDWWGADTQYF.

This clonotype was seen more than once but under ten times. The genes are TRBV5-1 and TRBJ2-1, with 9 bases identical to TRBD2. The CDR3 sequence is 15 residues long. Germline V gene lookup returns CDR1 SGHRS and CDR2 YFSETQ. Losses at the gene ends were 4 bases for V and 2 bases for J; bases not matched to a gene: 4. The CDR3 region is CASSGGGAAYNEQFF. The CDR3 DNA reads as TGCGCCAGCAGCGGCGGGGGGGCCGCCTACAATGAGCAGTTCTTC.

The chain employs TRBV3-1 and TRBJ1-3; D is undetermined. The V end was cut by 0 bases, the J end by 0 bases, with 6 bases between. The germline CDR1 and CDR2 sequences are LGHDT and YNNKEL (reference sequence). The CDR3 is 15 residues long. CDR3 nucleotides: TGTGCCAGCAGCCAAGATCTCAGCTCTGGAAACACCATATATTTT. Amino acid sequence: CASSQDLSSGNTIYF.

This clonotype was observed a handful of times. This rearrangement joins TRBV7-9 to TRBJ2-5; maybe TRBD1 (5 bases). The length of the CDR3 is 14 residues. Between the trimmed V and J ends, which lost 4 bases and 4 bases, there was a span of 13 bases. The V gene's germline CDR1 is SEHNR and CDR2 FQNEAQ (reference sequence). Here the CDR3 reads CASSSSQGRETQYF. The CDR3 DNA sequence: TGTGCCAGCAGCTCCAGCCAGGGTCGAGAGACCCAGTACTTC.

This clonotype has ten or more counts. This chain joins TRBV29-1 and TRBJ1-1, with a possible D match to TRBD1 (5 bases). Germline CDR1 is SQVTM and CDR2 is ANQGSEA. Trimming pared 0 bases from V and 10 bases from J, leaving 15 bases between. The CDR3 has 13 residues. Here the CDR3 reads CSVEESPGSGAFF. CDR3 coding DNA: TGCAGCGTTGAAGAGAGCCCAGGGTCGGGAGCTTTCTTT. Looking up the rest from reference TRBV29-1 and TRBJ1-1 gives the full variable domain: SAVISQKPSRDICQRGTSLTIQCQVDSQVTMMFWYRQQPGQSLTLIATANQGSEATYESGFVIDKFPISRPNLTFSTLTVSNMSPEDSSIYLCSVEESPGSGAFFGQGTRLTVV.

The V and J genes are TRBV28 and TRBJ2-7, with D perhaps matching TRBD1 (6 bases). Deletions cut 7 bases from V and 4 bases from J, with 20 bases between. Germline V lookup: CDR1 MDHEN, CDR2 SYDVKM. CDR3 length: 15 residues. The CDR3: CASKSSGTSKYEQYF. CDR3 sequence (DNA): TGTGCCAGCAAGTCCTCTGGGACAAGTAAATACGAGCAGTACTTC.

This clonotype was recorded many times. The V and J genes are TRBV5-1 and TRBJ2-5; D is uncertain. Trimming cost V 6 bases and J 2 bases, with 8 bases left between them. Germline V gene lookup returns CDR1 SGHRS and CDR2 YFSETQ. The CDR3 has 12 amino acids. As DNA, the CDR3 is TGCGCCAGCACTGATCTGCAAGAGACCCAGTACTTC. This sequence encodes CASTDLQETQYF.

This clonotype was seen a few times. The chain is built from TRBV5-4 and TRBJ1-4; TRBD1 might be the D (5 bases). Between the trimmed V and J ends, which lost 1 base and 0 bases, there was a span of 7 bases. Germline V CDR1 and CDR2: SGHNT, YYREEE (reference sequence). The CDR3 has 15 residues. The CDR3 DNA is TGTGCCAGCAGCTTGAGGGGTGCAACTAATGAAAAACTGTTTTTT. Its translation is CASSLRGATNEKLFF.

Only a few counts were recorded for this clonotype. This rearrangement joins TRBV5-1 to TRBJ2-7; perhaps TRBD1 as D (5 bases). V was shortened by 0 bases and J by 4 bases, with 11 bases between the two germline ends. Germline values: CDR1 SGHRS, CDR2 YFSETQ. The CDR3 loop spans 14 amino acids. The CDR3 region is CASSLGASGYEQYF. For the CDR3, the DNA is TGCGCCAGCAGCTTGGGCGCTTCAGGGTACGAGCAGTACTTC. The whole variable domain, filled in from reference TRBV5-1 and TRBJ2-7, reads KAGVTQTPRYLIKTRGQQVTLSCSPISGHRSVSWYQQTPGQGLQFLFEYFSETQRNKGNFPGRFSGRQFSNSRSEMNVSTLELGDSALYLCASSLGASGYEQYFGPGTRLTVT.

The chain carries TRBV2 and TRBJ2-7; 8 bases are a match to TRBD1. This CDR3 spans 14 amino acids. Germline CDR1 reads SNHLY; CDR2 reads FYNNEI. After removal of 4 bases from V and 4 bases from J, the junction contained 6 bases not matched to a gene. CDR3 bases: TGTGCCAGCAGTGGAACAGGGGGTAGATACGAGCAGTACTTC. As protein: CASSGTGGRYEQYF.

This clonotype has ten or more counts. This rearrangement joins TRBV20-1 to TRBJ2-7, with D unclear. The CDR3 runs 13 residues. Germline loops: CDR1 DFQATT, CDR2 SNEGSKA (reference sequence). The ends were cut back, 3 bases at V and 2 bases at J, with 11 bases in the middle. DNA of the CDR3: TGCAGTGCTAGGAGATACTACACCTACGAGCAGTACTTC. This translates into CSARRYYTYEQYF.

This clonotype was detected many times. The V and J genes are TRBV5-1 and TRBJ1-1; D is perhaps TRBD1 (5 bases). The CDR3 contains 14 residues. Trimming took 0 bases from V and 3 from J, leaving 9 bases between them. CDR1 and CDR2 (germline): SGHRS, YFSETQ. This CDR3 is CASSLGQPDTEAFF. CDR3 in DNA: TGCGCCAGCAGCTTGGGACAGCCGGACACTGAAGCTTTCTTT.

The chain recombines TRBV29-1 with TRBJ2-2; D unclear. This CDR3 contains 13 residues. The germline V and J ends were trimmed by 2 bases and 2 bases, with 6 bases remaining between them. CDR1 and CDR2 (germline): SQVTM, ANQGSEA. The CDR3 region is CSVEFGNTGELFF. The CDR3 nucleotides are TGCAGCGTTGAATTCGGAAACACCGGGGAGCTGTTTTTT.

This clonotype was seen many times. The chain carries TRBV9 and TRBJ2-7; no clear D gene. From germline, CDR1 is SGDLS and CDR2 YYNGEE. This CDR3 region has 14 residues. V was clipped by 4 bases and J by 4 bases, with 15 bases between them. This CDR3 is CASSPRFEVYEQYF. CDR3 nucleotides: TGTGCCAGCAGCCCCCGTTTTGAGGTGTACGAGCAGTACTTC.

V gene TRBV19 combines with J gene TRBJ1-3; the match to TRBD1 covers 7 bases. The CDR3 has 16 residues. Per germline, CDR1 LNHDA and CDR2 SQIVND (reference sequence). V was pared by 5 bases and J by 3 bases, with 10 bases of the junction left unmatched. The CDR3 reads CASSLGQAPLGNTIYF. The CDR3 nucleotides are TGTGCCAGTAGTCTTGGACAGGCTCCACTTGGAAACACCATATATTTT.

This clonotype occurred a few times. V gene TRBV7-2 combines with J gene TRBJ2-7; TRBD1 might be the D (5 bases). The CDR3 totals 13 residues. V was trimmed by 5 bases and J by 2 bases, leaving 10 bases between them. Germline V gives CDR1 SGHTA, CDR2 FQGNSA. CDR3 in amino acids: CASSRQFAYEQYF. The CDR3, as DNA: TGTGCCAGCAGCCGACAGTTTGCCTACGAGCAGTACTTC.

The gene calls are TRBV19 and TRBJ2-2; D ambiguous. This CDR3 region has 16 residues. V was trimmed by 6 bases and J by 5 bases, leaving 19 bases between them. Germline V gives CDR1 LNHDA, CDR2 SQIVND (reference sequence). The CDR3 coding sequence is TGTGCCAGTAGCCATTACCTACTTGTGCAGACCGGGGAGCTGTTTTTT. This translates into CASSHYLLVQTGELFF.

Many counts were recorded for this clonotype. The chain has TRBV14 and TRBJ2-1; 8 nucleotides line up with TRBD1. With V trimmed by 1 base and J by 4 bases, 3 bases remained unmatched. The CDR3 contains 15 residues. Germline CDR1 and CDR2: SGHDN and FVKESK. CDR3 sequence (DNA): TGTGCCAGCAGCCAAGGAACAGGGGGGTACAATGAGCAGTTCTTC. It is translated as CASSQGTGGYNEQFF.